This T cell receptor beta chain was obtained from a study of blood T cell repertoires in COVID-19. Source study methods: Reference gene primer amplification yielded estimated nucleated cell counts. Clones were sequenced by immunoSEQ multiplex PCR, and TCRdb holds only the in-frame ones, with some missing. V and J calls and clone size follow that table, whereas D and trimming were derived from the DNA. The sample records some 220,000 clones, about four fifths being singletons. This clone was seen a single time. The study drew participants aged about 18 to 95 years from 20 to 30 US areas. Participants had their cohort set by participant-reported clinical history. CDR3 size: 13 residues. Germline-derived CDR1 and CDR2 are SNHLY and FYNNEI. V was pared by 8 bases and J by 2 bases, with 12 bases between.

The sequence came from a woman aged 40 to 49 with acute COVID-19. Sequenced sample: PBMCs or T cells enriched from blood (not recorded which). The chain combines TRBV2 with TRBJ1-1, with D maybe TRBD1 (5 bases). The CDR3 loop is CASHWGVNTEAFF. The CDR3 DNA follows: TGTGCCAGCCACTGGGGGGTTAACACTGAAGCTTTCTTT.